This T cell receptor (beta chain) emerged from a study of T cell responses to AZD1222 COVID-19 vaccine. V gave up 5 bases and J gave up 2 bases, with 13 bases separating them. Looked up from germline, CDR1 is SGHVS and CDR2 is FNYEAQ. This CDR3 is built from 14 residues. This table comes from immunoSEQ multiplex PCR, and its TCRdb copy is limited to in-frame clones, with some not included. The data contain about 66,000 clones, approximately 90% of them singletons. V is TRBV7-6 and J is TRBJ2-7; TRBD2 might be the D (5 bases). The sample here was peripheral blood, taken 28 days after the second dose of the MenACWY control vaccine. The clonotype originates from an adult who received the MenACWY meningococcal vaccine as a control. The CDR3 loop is CASSQDERAYEQYF. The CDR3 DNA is TGTGCCAGCAGCCAAGATGAGAGGGCCTACGAGCAGTACTTC.